A single sample is the source of the 13 T cell receptor beta chains below, sequenced in a study of blood T cell repertoires in COVID-19 (dated by TCRdb to about 2020). Libraries came from the immunoSEQ multiplex PCR assay. TCRdb took this table from immuneACCESS and kept in-frame rearrangements with V and J called. Such tables lack part of the clones; where checked against another copy, unresolved V genes explain under half of the gap, and the rest is unexplained. The sample table lists approximately 230,000 clones, about 88% of them with a count of one. The ten largest clonotypes hold around 2.2% of the sample. Material for sequencing was peripheral blood. The receptors were sampled from a woman aged 35 to 49 who had recovered from COVID-19.

The chain has TRBV2 and TRBJ1-5; TRBD1 is a possible D gene (5 bases). CDR1 is SNHLY and CDR2 is FYNNEI in the germline V gene. Between the trimmed V and J ends, which lost 6 bases and 0 bases, there was a span of 12 bases. This CDR3 is 15 amino acids long. The CDR3 loop is CASSRDSGSNQPQHF. The CDR3 DNA follows: TGTGCCAGCAGCCGGGACTCCGGTAGCAATCAGCCCCAGCATTTT.

This clone was counted only a few times. The rearrangement links TRBV10-3 to TRBJ1-5; D uncertain. The V and J ends lost 0 bases and 4 bases respectively, with 7 bases between them. CDR3 length: 14 residues. Germline V gene lookup returns CDR1 ENHRY and CDR2 SYGVKD. CDR3 in DNA: TGTGCCATCAGTGAGTCTTCCCAAAATCAGCCCCAGCATTTT. This translates into CAISESSQNQPQHF.

This clone was counted once. This chain uses TRBV5-4 with TRBJ2-5, with a tentative D call TRBD1 (7 bases). Germline lookup yields CDR1 SGHNT and CDR2 YYREEE (reference sequence). The CDR3 covers 15 residues. V was clipped by 4 bases and J by 4 bases, with 17 bases between them. CDR3 sequence (DNA): TGTGCCAGCAGCGGAGGGGGCTCAGGTCCAGAGACCCAGTACTTC. It codes for CASSGGGSGPETQYF.

The rearrangement joins TRBV5-1 to TRBJ1-1, with D unclear. With 4 bases removed from V and 10 bases from J, the gap between germline ends came to 14 bases. This CDR3 has 12 amino acids. Germline V gene lookup returns CDR1 SGHRS and CDR2 YFSETQ. The CDR3, as DNA: TGCGCCAGCAGCGGTGGAGGGCCGGGAGCTTTCTTT. Amino acids: CASSGGGPGAFF. The variable domain in full, completed from reference TRBV5-1 and TRBJ1-1, reads KAGVTQTPRYLIKTRGQQVTLSCSPISGHRSVSWYQQTPGQGLQFLFEYFSETQRNKGNFPGRFSGRQFSNSRSEMNVSTLELGDSALYLCASSGGGPGAFFGQGTRLTVV.

CDR3 region: CASSSEWAGEYGNTIYF. The DNA of the CDR3 is TGTGCCAGCAGCTCAGAGTGGGCAGGGGAATATGGAAACACCATATATTTT. J is TRBJ1-3 and V is TRBV9; the D gene is possibly TRBD1 (6 bases). The length of the CDR3 is 17 residues. Trimming removed 4 bases from V and 3 bases from J, with 20 bases in between. Germline V gene lookup returns CDR1 SGDLS and CDR2 YYNGEE.

The V and J genes are TRBV19 and TRBJ2-2, with 9 bases matching TRBD1. V lost 3 bases, J lost 7 bases, and 6 bases stayed unmatched. The germline V gene encodes CDR1 LNHDA and CDR2 SQIVND (reference sequence). The CDR3 sequence is 15 residues long. The CDR3 DNA reads TGTGCCAGTAGTATCACAGGGGGCGTCGGCGGGGAGCTGTTTTTT. Amino acid sequence: CASSITGGVGGELFF.

The CDR3 region has the DNA TGTGCCACCCACCGGGGGGGAACTGAAGCTTTCTTT. Amino acids: CATHRGGTEAFF. V gene TRBV6-5 combines with J gene TRBJ1-1; D possibly corresponds to TRBD1 (5 bases). CDR1 and CDR2 (germline): MNHEY, SVGAGI. Trimming removed 10 bases at V and 5 bases at J, with 14 bases between. The CDR3 length is 12 residues.

This clone was observed a few times. The chain has TRBV6-1 and TRBJ2-7; 7 bases are a match to TRBD1. Germline V lookup: CDR1 MNHNS, CDR2 SASEGT. CDR3 length equals 15 residues. The V gene end was trimmed by 1 base and the J gene end by 3 bases; junction bases not matched to a gene: 6. The CDR3, as DNA: TGTGCCAGCAGTGAAGGGGCAGGGGGTTTCTACGAGCAGTACTTC. Translation: CASSEGAGGFYEQYF.

The J gene is TRBJ2-7, the V gene TRBV7-9; 8 bases are a match to TRBD1. The CDR3 length is 15 residues. The V and J ends lost 5 bases and 2 bases, in that order; junction bases with no gene match: 8. Germline values: CDR1 SEHNR, CDR2 FQNEAQ (reference sequence). This chain's CDR3 is CASSPQGVKPYEQYF. For the CDR3, the DNA is TGTGCCAGCAGCCCACAGGGGGTAAAGCCCTACGAGCAGTACTTC.

The V and J genes are TRBV9 and TRBJ2-3; TRBD1 agrees at 8 bases. CDR1 and CDR2 (germline): SGDLS, YYNGEE. The CDR3 totals 16 residues. V dropped 0 bases and J dropped 3; count of bases not matched to a gene: 6. CDR3 amino acids: CASSVGADRVTDTQYF. Here the CDR3 DNA reads TGTGCCAGCAGCGTAGGAGCGGACAGGGTGACAGATACGCAGTATTTT.

This chain links TRBV30 with TRBJ2-7; possible D gene TRBD1, 6 bases. The CDR3 totals 13 residues. Germline values: CDR1 GTSNPN, CDR2 SVGIG (reference sequence). V gave up 0 bases and J gave up 2 bases, with 8 bases separating them. CDR3: CAWSVQGAYEQYF. The CDR3 DNA reads as TGTGCCTGGAGTGTACAGGGTGCCTACGAGCAGTACTTC.

This clone was detected once. This sequence joins TRBV7-9 and TRBJ2-1, with 9 bases matching TRBD2. Germline CDR1 reads SEHNR; CDR2 reads FQNEAQ (reference sequence). Unmatched junction bases numbered 4, after V lost 1 base and J lost 3 bases. The CDR3 length is 16 residues. The CDR3 DNA reads as TGTGCCAGCAGCTTAGTGGCGGGGGGGCGCTACAATGAGCAGTTCTTC. Protein sequence: CASSLVAGGRYNEQFF.

The DNA of the CDR3 is TGTGCCAGCTCAACCACGGCGACTCCTAACTATGGCTACACCTTC. It is translated as CASSTTATPNYGYTF. The chain carries TRBV18 and TRBJ1-2; D not certain. CDR1 is KGHSH and CDR2 is LQKENI in the germline V gene. The CDR3 consists of 15 residues. The V end lost 5 bases, the J end lost 0 bases, and 13 bases lay between the germline ends.